Ten or more counts support the clone carrying this TCR beta chain. Its matching antigen is unknown. The source of the sample is a study of T-cell memory formation after mild COVID-19. Overall study context: Clusters were largely donor specific.

Trimming pared 2 bases from V and 9 bases from J, leaving 15 bases between. CDR1 is SGHDT, CDR2 YYEEEE, per germline. CDR3 length: 14 residues. Study-level findings and limits: The study detected some responding clones in pre-infection memory, suggesting cross-reactive memory joined.

Barcoded TCR alpha and TCR beta cDNA libraries with UMIs came from 5'RACE using constant-segment primers. One entry per CDR3 protein results from TCRdb running MiXCR on the 5' RACE reads. The profile shows about 290,000 distinct CDR3 sequences, approximately 16% of them singletons. The V call is TRBV5-6, the J call TRBJ2-1, with D tentatively TRBD2 (5 bases). The specimen sequenced was PBMCs or a T cell subset sorted from them (not recorded which). The TCR comes from a man in his late teens or twenties who had mild COVID-19 (a few samples of this study predate the infection). Cell type and time point are not known. The CDR3 DNA reads TGTGCCAGCAGCTTTGGTCATTATCGGGGTGAGCAGTTCTTC. This sequence encodes CASSFGHYRGEQFF. The complete variable domain, with remaining parts taken from reference TRBV5-6 and TRBJ2-1, reads DAGVTQSPTHLIKTRGQQVTLRCSPKSGHDTVSWYQQALGQGPQFIFQYYEEEERQRGNFPDRFSGHQFPNYSSELNVNALLLGDSALYLCASSFGHYRGEQFFGPGTRLTVL.